Listed below are T cell receptor beta chains from one sample, sequenced in a study of cytomegalovirus exposure and HLA in healthy donors. Produced via immunoSEQ multiplex PCR; TCRdb's table is partial and in-frame only. Seen here are under 200,000 clones, about 76% observed once, and the top ten hold around 7%. Material: PBMCs. These receptors all come from a male donor in good health and CMV-seropositive. Both conserved end residues are part of each CDR3. Each record gives: V gene, J gene, D gene, clone size, CDR3 protein, CDR3 DNA. D genes are given only for firm matches. Where a row states a size, it is once, few, many or the class of an expanded clone; other rows omit it.

v_gene: TRBV6-5; j_gene: TRBJ1-2; d_gene: TRBD1; abundance: few; CDR3aa: CASSSSRDSTNYGYTF; CDR3nt: TGTGCCAGCAGTTCATCTCGGGACAGCACTAACTATGGCTACACCTTC
v_gene: TRBV9; j_gene: TRBJ1-4; d_gene: NA; abundance: few; CDR3aa: CASSEGTQGEKLFF; CDR3nt: TGTGCCAGCAGCGAGGGGACTCAGGGAGAAAAACTGTTTTTT
v_gene: TRBV7-2; j_gene: TRBJ1-2; d_gene: NA; abundance: NA; CDR3aa: CASSLAGGGAVLYGYTF; CDR3nt: TGTGCCAGCAGCTTAGCTGGTGGGGGCGCGGTGCTATATGGCTACACCTTC
v_gene: TRBV4-1; j_gene: TRBJ2-5; d_gene: NA; abundance: NA; CDR3aa: CASSHDLLGGQTQYF; CDR3nt: TGCGCCAGCAGCCACGACCTCCTTGGAGGTCAGACCCAGTACTTC
v_gene: TRBV9; j_gene: TRBJ1-2; d_gene: NA; abundance: NA; CDR3aa: CASSRGDLQNYGYTF; CDR3nt: TGTGCCAGCAGCCGCGGGGACCTCCAAAACTATGGCTACACCTTC
v_gene: TRBV5-4; j_gene: TRBJ2-7; d_gene: TRBD1; abundance: NA; CDR3aa: CASRRQGGSYEQYF; CDR3nt: TGTGCCAGCAGGCGACAGGGCGGTTCCTACGAGCAGTACTTC
v_gene: TRBV4-1; j_gene: TRBJ2-7; d_gene: TRBD2; abundance: NA; CDR3aa: CASSQGYGGDEQYF; CDR3nt: TGCGCCAGCAGCCAAGGGTACGGGGGGGACGAGCAGTACTTC
v_gene: TRBV5-1; j_gene: TRBJ1-1; d_gene: TRBD1; abundance: once; CDR3aa: CASSLAARQGLAEAFF; CDR3nt: TGCGCCAGCAGCTTGGCCGCGAGACAGGGGTTGGCTGAAGCTTTCTTT
v_gene: TRBV5-1; j_gene: TRBJ1-1; d_gene: TRBD1; abundance: NA; CDR3aa: CASSLRQGGGNTEAFF; CDR3nt: TGCGCCAGCAGCTTGAGACAGGGAGGCGGGAACACTGAAGCTTTCTTT
v_gene: TRBV11-2; j_gene: TRBJ1-1; d_gene: TRBD1; abundance: NA; CDR3aa: CASSLDRGGEAFF; CDR3nt: TGTGCCAGCAGCTTGGACCGAGGGGGCGAAGCTTTCTTT
v_gene: TRBV5-1; j_gene: TRBJ1-2; d_gene: NA; abundance: NA; CDR3aa: CASSLDSYGGYTF; CDR3nt: TGCGCCAGCAGCTTGGACAGCTATGGGGGCTACACCTTC
v_gene: TRBV29-1; j_gene: TRBJ2-1; d_gene: TRBD2; abundance: NA; CDR3aa: CSVEEGLVKNEQFF; CDR3nt: TGCAGCGTTGAAGAAGGACTAGTGAAGAATGAGCAGTTCTTC
v_gene: TRBV10-2; j_gene: TRBJ2-1; d_gene: NA; abundance: NA; CDR3aa: CASSDELAINNEQFF; CDR3nt: TGCGCCAGCAGTGATGAACTAGCCATCAACAATGAGCAGTTCTTC
v_gene: TRBV7-6; j_gene: TRBJ2-3; d_gene: TRBD2; abundance: once; CDR3aa: CASSLGGGEDTQYF; CDR3nt: TGTGCCAGCAGCTTAGGCGGGGGAGAGGATACGCAGTATTTT
v_gene: TRBV7-2; j_gene: TRBJ1-2; d_gene: NA; abundance: NA; CDR3aa: CASSSYTGGGYTF; CDR3nt: TGTGCCAGCAGCTCTTATACGGGTGGCGGCTACACCTTC
v_gene: TRBV11-2; j_gene: TRBJ2-5; d_gene: TRBD2; abundance: NA; CDR3aa: CASSLSLAGTQYF; CDR3nt: TGTGCCAGCAGCTTAAGTCTAGCGGGGACCCAGTACTTC
v_gene: TRBV7-2; j_gene: TRBJ1-2; d_gene: NA; abundance: once; CDR3aa: CASSVSGGGNYGYTF; CDR3nt: TGTGCCAGCAGCGTCTCCGGGGGGGGGAACTATGGCTACACCTTC
v_gene: TRBV4-1; j_gene: TRBJ2-1; d_gene: TRBD2; abundance: NA; CDR3aa: CASSQDAGGVYEQFF; CDR3nt: TGCGCCAGCAGCCAAGATGCCGGGGGGGTCTATGAGCAGTTCTTC
v_gene: TRBV13; j_gene: TRBJ2-1; d_gene: TRBD2; abundance: once; CDR3aa: CASSSAGIQFF; CDR3nt: TGTGCCAGCAGCTCAGCGGGAATTCAGTTCTTC
v_gene: TRBV5-1; j_gene: TRBJ2-5; d_gene: NA; abundance: NA; CDR3aa: CASSFGQLWETQYF; CDR3nt: TGCGCCAGCAGCTTTGGACAGCTGTGGGAGACCCAGTACTTC
v_gene: TRBV7-9; j_gene: TRBJ2-5; d_gene: TRBD1; abundance: NA; CDR3aa: CASSLPRDRGGETQYF; CDR3nt: TGTGCCAGCAGCCTTCCCCGGGACAGGGGGGGGGAGACCCAGTACTTC
v_gene: TRBV27; j_gene: TRBJ1-1; d_gene: NA; abundance: few; CDR3aa: CASSLFPRHEAFF; CDR3nt: TGTGCCAGCAGTTTATTCCCAAGACATGAAGCTTTCTTT
v_gene: TRBV6-5; j_gene: TRBJ1-6; d_gene: NA; abundance: few; CDR3aa: CASGSSYNSPLHF; CDR3nt: TGTGCCAGCGGGAGCTCCTATAATTCACCCCTCCACTTT
v_gene: TRBV11-2; j_gene: TRBJ2-7; d_gene: NA; abundance: NA; CDR3aa: CASSWDISYEQYF; CDR3nt: TGTGCCAGCAGCTGGGACATATCCTACGAGCAGTACTTC
v_gene: TRBV15; j_gene: TRBJ1-2; d_gene: NA; abundance: NA; CDR3aa: CATSRFLGGDGYTF; CDR3nt: TGTGCCACCAGCAGATTCTTGGGAGGGGATGGCTACACCTTC
v_gene: TRBV4-3; j_gene: TRBJ1-6; d_gene: NA; abundance: NA; CDR3aa: CASSQGTYNSPLHF; CDR3nt: TGCGCCAGCAGCCAAGGAACTTATAATTCACCCCTCCACTTT
v_gene: TRBV2; j_gene: TRBJ2-3; d_gene: NA; abundance: once; CDR3aa: CASSHWGTSTDTQYF; CDR3nt: TGTGCCAGCAGTCACTGGGGGACTAGCACAGATACGCAGTATTTT
v_gene: TRBV11-2; j_gene: TRBJ2-2; d_gene: TRBD2; abundance: NA; CDR3aa: CASSVRGVNTGELFF; CDR3nt: TGTGCCAGCAGTGTACGGGGGGTGAACACCGGGGAGCTGTTTTTT
v_gene: TRBV6-1; j_gene: TRBJ2-6; d_gene: TRBD1; abundance: NA; CDR3aa: CASKTGGDGANVLTF; CDR3nt: TGTGCCAGCAAGACAGGGGGGGACGGGGCCAACGTCCTGACTTTC
v_gene: TRBV9; j_gene: TRBJ1-2; d_gene: NA; abundance: NA; CDR3aa: CASSGRGGNNYGYTF; CDR3nt: TGTGCCAGCAGCGGTCGGGGGGGGAACAACTATGGCTACACCTTC
v_gene: TRBV7-2; j_gene: TRBJ2-1; d_gene: NA; abundance: once; CDR3aa: CASSLDSGNEQFF; CDR3nt: TGTGCCAGCAGCTTAGATTCGGGGAATGAGCAGTTCTTC
v_gene: TRBV6-4; j_gene: TRBJ2-3; d_gene: NA; abundance: NA; CDR3aa: CASSDSDGSTDTQYF; CDR3nt: TGTGCCAGCAGTGACTCAGACGGGAGCACAGATACGCAGTATTTT
v_gene: TRBV7-9; j_gene: TRBJ1-6; d_gene: TRBD1; abundance: NA; CDR3aa: CASSLDKQGGSPLHF; CDR3nt: TGTGCCAGCAGCTTAGATAAACAGGGGGGCTCACCCCTCCACTTT
v_gene: TRBV5-1; j_gene: TRBJ2-7; d_gene: NA; abundance: NA; CDR3aa: CASRGGQGQAHEQYF; CDR3nt: TGCGCCAGCAGAGGCGGGCAGGGGCAAGCCCACGAGCAGTACTTC
v_gene: TRBV28; j_gene: TRBJ2-5; d_gene: TRBD1; abundance: NA; CDR3aa: CASSYLGQGMRETQYF; CDR3nt: TGTGCCAGCAGTTACCTAGGACAGGGAATGAGAGAGACCCAGTACTTC
v_gene: TRBV9; j_gene: TRBJ2-7; d_gene: NA; abundance: NA; CDR3aa: CASSAGVSPGYEQYF; CDR3nt: TGTGCCAGCAGCGCAGGGGTGAGCCCAGGCTACGAGCAGTACTTC
v_gene: TRBV6-6; j_gene: TRBJ1-2; d_gene: NA; abundance: NA; CDR3aa: CATRGARNYGYTF; CDR3nt: TGTGCCACCCGGGGGGCCCGAAACTATGGCTACACCTTC
v_gene: TRBV14; j_gene: TRBJ1-2; d_gene: TRBD1; abundance: NA; CDR3aa: CASSLDRGPNYGYTF; CDR3nt: TGTGCCAGCAGCCTGGACAGGGGTCCTAACTATGGCTACACCTTC
v_gene: TRBV6-5; j_gene: TRBJ1-2; d_gene: TRBD1; abundance: NA; CDR3aa: CASSYSGQGLGGYTF; CDR3nt: TGTGCCAGCAGTTACAGCGGACAGGGGTTAGGGGGCTACACCTTC
v_gene: TRBV30; j_gene: TRBJ1-5; d_gene: TRBD1; abundance: NA; CDR3aa: CAWSAQGQGIVQPQHF; CDR3nt: TGTGCCTGGAGTGCACAGGGACAGGGGATCGTTCAGCCCCAGCATTTT
v_gene: TRBV5-1; j_gene: TRBJ2-7; d_gene: TRBD1; abundance: NA; CDR3aa: CASSLGGQGYEQYF; CDR3nt: TGCGCCAGCAGCTTGGGGGGACAGGGATACGAGCAGTACTTC
v_gene: TRBV7-2; j_gene: TRBJ1-1; d_gene: TRBD1; abundance: NA; CDR3aa: CASRNRGNRNTEAFF; CDR3nt: TGTGCCAGCAGAAACAGGGGTAATCGGAACACTGAAGCTTTCTTT
v_gene: TRBV19; j_gene: TRBJ2-7; d_gene: NA; abundance: NA; CDR3aa: CASSLRTGTNEQYF; CDR3nt: TGTGCCAGTAGTCTACGGACAGGGACTAACGAGCAGTACTTC
v_gene: TRBV11-3; j_gene: TRBJ2-3; d_gene: NA; abundance: NA; CDR3aa: CASSLGPFTDTQYF; CDR3nt: TGTGCCAGCAGCTTGGGCCCCTTCACAGATACGCAGTATTTT
v_gene: TRBV6-6; j_gene: TRBJ2-3; d_gene: NA; abundance: NA; CDR3aa: CASSTRNRDTDTQYF; CDR3nt: TGTGCCAGCAGTACTAGGAACAGGGATACAGATACGCAGTATTTT
v_gene: TRBV29-1; j_gene: TRBJ2-7; d_gene: TRBD1; abundance: NA; CDR3aa: CSVGDRGVGEQYF; CDR3nt: TGCAGCGTGGGGGACAGGGGAGTGGGAGAGCAGTACTTC
v_gene: TRBV5-6; j_gene: TRBJ2-3; d_gene: TRBD2; abundance: NA; CDR3aa: CASSSILATTDTQYF; CDR3nt: TGTGCCAGCAGCTCGATACTAGCGACCACAGATACGCAGTATTTT
v_gene: TRBV2; j_gene: TRBJ2-2; d_gene: TRBD1; abundance: once; CDR3aa: CAGRPGTGAPRTGELFF; CDR3nt: TGTGCCGGCAGACCCGGGACAGGGGCCCCAAGGACCGGGGAGCTGTTTTTT
v_gene: TRBV25-1; j_gene: TRBJ1-3; d_gene: NA; abundance: NA; CDR3aa: CASSPPLETAGNTIYF; CDR3nt: TGTGCCAGCAGTCCACCCCTTGAGACAGCTGGAAACACCATATATTTT
v_gene: TRBV10-1; j_gene: TRBJ1-1; d_gene: NA; abundance: NA; CDR3aa: CASSGAGRVMNTEAFF; CDR3nt: TGCGCCAGCAGTGGGGCAGGTAGAGTGATGAACACTGAAGCTTTCTTT
v_gene: TRBV4-2; j_gene: TRBJ1-2; d_gene: NA; abundance: NA; CDR3aa: CASSQDWAGHVDGYTF; CDR3nt: TGTGCCAGCAGCCAAGATTGGGCAGGGCATGTTGATGGCTACACCTTC
v_gene: TRBV9; j_gene: TRBJ1-2; d_gene: NA; abundance: NA; CDR3aa: CASSVQGLANYGYTF; CDR3nt: TGTGCCAGCAGCGTTCAGGGTTTAGCTAACTATGGCTACACCTTC
v_gene: TRBV4-1; j_gene: TRBJ1-5; d_gene: NA; abundance: once; CDR3aa: CASSQGLTRESQPQHF; CDR3nt: TGCGCCAGCAGCCAAGGTTTAACCAGGGAAAGTCAGCCCCAGCATTTT
v_gene: TRBV7-8; j_gene: TRBJ2-1; d_gene: NA; abundance: NA; CDR3aa: CASSLRVYDEQFF; CDR3nt: TGTGCCAGCAGCTTACGGGTTTACGATGAGCAGTTCTTC
v_gene: TRBV11-2; j_gene: TRBJ1-2; d_gene: NA; abundance: once; CDR3aa: CASSLSGRGYTF; CDR3nt: TGTGCCAGCAGCTTGTCCGGGAGGGGCTACACCTTC
v_gene: TRBV30; j_gene: TRBJ2-7; d_gene: TRBD2; abundance: NA; CDR3aa: CAWERGGSWGEQYF; CDR3nt: TGTGCCTGGGAGCGGGGGGGCTCGTGGGGGGAGCAGTACTTC
v_gene: TRBV5-6; j_gene: TRBJ2-1; d_gene: NA; abundance: NA; CDR3aa: CASSRGSWGGGEQFF; CDR3nt: TGTGCCAGCAGCCGGGGGAGTTGGGGGGGCGGTGAGCAGTTCTTC
v_gene: TRBV5-5; j_gene: TRBJ1-2; d_gene: TRBD1; abundance: NA; CDR3aa: CASSPPRTGNGYTF; CDR3nt: TGTGCCAGCAGCCCTCCTCGGACAGGGAATGGCTACACCTTC
v_gene: TRBV6-1; j_gene: TRBJ2-3; d_gene: NA; abundance: NA; CDR3aa: CASKVTGIPTDTQYF; CDR3nt: TGTGCCAGCAAGGTTACCGGGATACCCACAGATACGCAGTATTTT
v_gene: TRBV25-1; j_gene: TRBJ2-7; d_gene: TRBD1; abundance: few; CDR3aa: CASAGQGIYEQYF; CDR3nt: TGTGCCAGTGCGGGACAGGGTATCTACGAGCAGTACTTC